Following are 27 T cell receptor beta chains from one sample sequenced in a study of OX40 agonist ivuxolimab in advanced cancers. Library construction relied on the immunoSEQ multiplex PCR assay. TCRdb took this table from immuneACCESS and kept in-frame rearrangements with V and J called. Such tables lack part of the clones; where checked against another copy, unresolved V genes explain under half of the gap, and the rest is unexplained. In this sample the table shows about 110,000 clones, 80% to 95% of which occur a single time. About 1.2% of the sample is held by the ten biggest clonotypes. The sequences come from CD4+ or CD8+ T cells sorted from blood, collected in a trial of the OX40 agonist ivuxolimab. These receptors originate from an adult with an advanced solid tumor such as melanoma, head and neck, liver or kidney cancer.

The genes are TRBV5-1 and TRBJ2-1; D gene uncertain. The CDR3 sequence is 12 residues long. The V and J ends lost 0 bases and 6 bases respectively, with 4 bases between them. Germline CDR1 reads SGHRS; CDR2 reads YFSETQ. The CDR3 region has the DNA TGCGCCAGCAGCTTGGCCCTCAATGAGCAGTTCTTC. Translated, it gives CASSLALNEQFF.

This clone was observed a handful of times. The rearrangement uses TRBV5-8 and TRBJ1-1, with TRBD1 as a possible D gene (6 bases). The germline gives CDR1 SGHTS, CDR2 YDEGEE. V shed 4 bases and J shed 1 base, with 17 bases lying between them. The CDR3 is made up of 16 amino acids. The CDR3 DNA sequence: TGTGCCAGCAGCAAGGAGGGGGTCGTCGGGAACACTGAAGCTTTCTTT. Translation: CASSKEGVVGNTEAFF.

The chain carries TRBV6-5 and TRBJ2-2, with TRBD1 matching 9 bases. This CDR3 has 15 amino acids. Germline CDR1 is MNHEY and CDR2 is SVGAGI. V was pared by 2 bases and J by 3 bases, with 1 base of the junction left unmatched. The CDR3 DNA follows: TGTGCCAGCAGTTACGGGGACAGGGACACCGGGGAGCTGTTTTTT. It translates to CASSYGDRDTGELFF.

V usage is TRBV12-5 and J usage is TRBJ1-1; D gene ambiguous. This CDR3 comprises 14 residues. V was pared by 6 bases and J by 5 bases, with 16 bases between. Germline lookup yields CDR1 LGHNT and CDR2 FRNRAP. CDR3 sequence: CASGLAVPGTEAFF. The CDR3 DNA is TGTGCTAGTGGCCTCGCTGTACCGGGGACTGAAGCTTTCTTT.

The chain is built from TRBV2 and TRBJ2-5; D remains ambiguous. The CDR3 consists of 12 residues. CDR1 is SNHLY, CDR2 FYNNEI, per germline. Trimming cost V 6 bases and J 0 bases, with 5 bases left between them. CDR3 sequence (DNA): TGTGCCAGCAGGGCAGACCAAGAGACCCAGTACTTC. Translated, it gives CASRADQETQYF.

This chain joins TRBV28 and TRBJ1-5; no firm D call. The germline V and J ends were trimmed by 7 bases and 0 bases, with 22 bases remaining between them. The CDR3 is 18 residues long. CDR1 and CDR2 from the germline V gene are MDHEN and SYDVKM. CDR3 in amino acids: CASNLQTGIGYSNQPQHF. Written as DNA, the CDR3 is TGTGCCAGCAACCTCCAAACGGGTATAGGTTATAGCAATCAGCCCCAGCATTTT.

This chain connects TRBV9 to TRBJ1-4; D unresolved. V dropped 4 bases and J dropped 8 bases, with 12 bases sitting between them. Germline V gene data show CDR1 as SGDLS and CDR2 as YYNGEE. The CDR3 is 13 residues long. CDR3: CASSPTIQEKLFF. The CDR3 DNA is TGTGCCAGCAGCCCTACCATCCAGGAAAAACTGTTTTTT.

The rearrangement joins TRBV6-5 to TRBJ1-2; a possible D gene is TRBD1 (6 bases). CDR3 size: 16 residues. Germline V gives CDR1 MNHEY, CDR2 SVGAGI. V shed 0 bases and J shed 1 base, with 12 bases lying between them. Here the CDR3 reads CASSYSGHAINYGYTF. The CDR3 DNA follows: TGTGCCAGCAGTTACTCGGGACATGCTATTAACTATGGCTACACCTTC.

This CDR3 is CASSLSQPQHF. DNA of the CDR3: TGTGCCAGCAGTTTGAGTCAGCCCCAGCATTTT. The gene calls are TRBV28 and TRBJ1-5, with D uncertain. V dropped 3 bases and J dropped 6 bases, with 3 bases sitting between them. The CDR3 extends over 11 amino acids. CDR1 is MDHEN, CDR2 SYDVKM, per germline.

The gene calls are TRBV5-1 and TRBJ1-1; D perhaps matches TRBD1 (6 bases). The germline V and J ends were trimmed by 0 bases and 11 bases, with 23 bases remaining between them. The germline gives CDR1 SGHRS, CDR2 YFSETQ. This CDR3 is 16 amino acids long. For the CDR3, the DNA is TGCGCCAGCAGCTTGGCCTTAGGGACACCCGAGGACATGGCTTTCTTT. It encodes CASSLALGTPEDMAFF.

This clone was found a few times. V is TRBV6-5 and J is TRBJ2-7, with 8 bases identical to TRBD1. Germline CDR1 and CDR2: MNHEY and SVGAGI. J lost 7 bases, V lost 7 bases, and 12 bases had no gene match. This CDR3 comprises 14 residues. CDR3 nucleotides: TGTGCCAGCACCCCCCGGGGCCAGGGGGCGGAGCAGTACTTC. Translating it yields CASTPRGQGAEQYF.

The chain joins TRBV14 to TRBJ2-5, with a possible D match to TRBD1 (5 bases). This CDR3 contains 14 residues. Trimming removed 3 bases at V and 4 bases at J, with 12 bases between. Germline V CDR1 and CDR2: SGHDN, FVKESK. The CDR3 spells CASSHVQGSETQYF. In DNA, the CDR3 is TGTGCCAGCAGCCACGTTCAGGGTTCAGAGACCCAGTACTTC.

About this clone: This CDR3 is also generated by other DNA sequences in the sample. In DNA form, the CDR3 reads TGTGCCAGCAGTTTATCCACGGCGGGGCGGGATGGCTACACCTTC. Translating it yields CASSLSTAGRDGYTF. J is TRBJ1-2 and V is TRBV28; the D gene is possibly TRBD1 (5 bases). This CDR3 contains 15 residues. Germline V gene sequence: CDR1 MDHEN, CDR2 SYDVKM. Trimming left V 1 base short and J 6 bases short, with 15 bases between.

With respect to this clone: The sample has other DNA sequences that encode this CDR3 too. The chain combines TRBV28 with TRBJ2-3; 9 bases agree with TRBD1. The germline V gene encodes CDR1 MDHEN and CDR2 SYDVKM. This CDR3 comprises 15 residues. V lost 4 bases to trimming and J lost 2 bases; unmatched junction nucleotides: 4. CDR3 loop: CASSSGQGNTDTQYF. Written as DNA, the CDR3 is TGTGCCAGCAGTTCAGGACAGGGGAACACAGATACGCAGTATTTT.

This chain links TRBV6-5 with TRBJ1-1; 7 positions match TRBD1. With V trimmed by 2 bases and J by 4 bases, 4 bases remained unmatched. The length of the CDR3 is 14 residues. CDR1 is MNHEY, CDR2 SVGAGI, per germline. The CDR3 here is CASSYQGGFTEAFF. CDR3 coding DNA: TGTGCCAGCAGTTACCAGGGGGGGTTCACTGAAGCTTTCTTT.

The chain uses TRBV28 and TRBJ1-4, with 9 bases fitting TRBD1. This CDR3 has 15 residues. Trimming took 4 bases from V and 5 from J; bases not matched to a gene: 5. From germline, CDR1 is MDHEN and CDR2 SYDVKM. CDR3 coding DNA: TGTGCCAGCAGTTCACAGGGGGCGACAAATGAAAAACTGTTTTTT. This sequence encodes CASSSQGATNEKLFF.

The chain combines TRBV30 with TRBJ2-5, with no clear D. V lost 2 bases, J lost 4 bases, and 8 bases lay in between. Germline V CDR1 and CDR2: GTSNPN, SVGIG (reference sequence). This CDR3 comprises 12 residues. The CDR3 region is CAWSLAGETQYF. The CDR3 nucleotides are TGTGCCTGGAGTCTCGCCGGAGAGACCCAGTACTTC.

This chain connects TRBV19 to TRBJ1-1, with D possibly being TRBD1 (6 bases). Trimming stripped 5 bases from V and 10 bases from J, with 20 bases between. CDR3 length: 14 residues. Germline-derived CDR1 and CDR2 are LNHDA and SQIVND (reference sequence). CDR3 residues: CASSSVDSLWAAFF. DNA for the CDR3: TGTGCCAGTAGTTCCGTGGACAGCCTGTGGGCAGCTTTCTTT. The full variable domain, with the rest looked up from reference TRBV19 and TRBJ1-1, is DGGITQSPKYLFRKEGQNVTLSCEQNLNHDAMYWYRQDPGQGLRLIYYSQIVNDFQKGDIAEGYSVSREKKESFPLTVTSAQKNPTAFYLCASSSVDSLWAAFFGQGTRLTVV.

V gene TRBV19 combines with J gene TRBJ2-2, with D possibly matching TRBD2 (6 bases). This CDR3 spans 14 amino acids. CDR1 and CDR2 from the germline V gene are LNHDA and SQIVND (reference sequence). Trimming cost V 6 bases and J 1 base, with 9 bases left between them. CDR3 loop: CASRWRENTGELFF. The CDR3 DNA reads TGTGCCAGTAGATGGCGGGAGAACACCGGGGAGCTGTTTTTT.

This chain connects TRBV9 to TRBJ1-5, with D unclear. Germline CDR1 is SGDLS and CDR2 is YYNGEE. V was shortened by 0 bases and J by 3 bases, with 10 bases between the two germline ends. The CDR3 contains 15 residues. The CDR3 DNA is TGTGCCAGCAGCGTAGGCCGGGGAGACAATCAGCCCCAGCATTTT. Protein sequence: CASSVGRGDNQPQHF.

The V call is TRBV18, the J call TRBJ2-1, with TRBD1 matching over 12 bases. Germline lookup yields CDR1 KGHSH and CDR2 LQKENI. The CDR3 consists of 17 residues. Trimming cost V 2 bases and J 2 bases; bases outside gene matches: 4. The CDR3 reads CASSPMGQGATYNEQFF. In DNA, the CDR3 is TGTGCCAGCTCACCAATGGGACAGGGGGCGACCTACAATGAGCAGTTCTTC.

The gene calls are TRBV6-6 and TRBJ1-1; D call uncertain. The CDR3 covers 11 residues. V gave up 2 bases and J gave up 8 bases, with 6 bases separating them. Germline values: CDR1 MNHNY, CDR2 SVGAGI (reference sequence). CDR3 region: CASSYAVEAFF. The CDR3 coding sequence is TGTGCCAGCAGTTACGCTGTAGAAGCTTTCTTT.

The chain recombines TRBV10-3 with TRBJ1-3; the match to TRBD1 covers 10 bases. V shed 10 bases, J shed 4 bases, and the junction held 7 bases outside the gene matches. Germline V gene sequence: CDR1 ENHRY, CDR2 SYGVKD. CDR3 length: 14 residues. In DNA form, the CDR3 reads TGTGCCACCGCGACAGGGGGCACGGGAAACACCATATATTTT. This sequence encodes CATATGGTGNTIYF.

The chain links TRBV10-1 to TRBJ2-7; 8 nucleotides match TRBD2. V gave up 9 bases and J gave up 5 bases; unmatched junction bases: 12. Germline CDR1 is WNHNN and CDR2 is SYGVQD (reference sequence). The CDR3 length is 14 residues. CDR3 bases: TGCGCCAGTTCTACGAGCGGGAGTATCAACGAGCAGTACTTC. It specifies CASSTSGSINEQYF.

CDR3 bases: TGTGCCAGCAGCCGAACGCCCGAACACGAGCAGTACTTC. This translates into CASSRTPEHEQYF. The J gene is TRBJ2-7, the V gene TRBV7-8; D call uncertain. Germline V CDR1 and CDR2: SGHVS, FQNEAQ. Trimming shortened V by 5 bases and J by 5 bases, and 13 bases separated the two germline ends. The CDR3 has 13 amino acids.

This clone has a handful of counts. The chain has TRBV18 and TRBJ1-4, with D hard to call. CDR3 length equals 14 residues. The germline V gene has CDR1 KGHSH and CDR2 LQKENI. The V end lost 3 bases, the J end lost 5 bases, and 10 bases lay between the germline ends. In DNA form, the CDR3 reads TGTGCCAGCTCACCGTCTCGGGAAAATGAAAAACTGTTTTTT. It yields the protein CASSPSRENEKLFF.

V and J are TRBV6-5 and TRBJ1-4; weak D call: TRBD1 (6 bases). Germline V gives CDR1 MNHEY, CDR2 SVGAGI. CDR3 length equals 15 residues. V lost 0 bases and J 7 bases, leaving 12 bases between the germline ends. The CDR3 region is CASSYSSRGSEKLFF. The CDR3 bases are TGTGCCAGCAGTTACTCTAGCAGGGGTAGTGAAAAACTGTTTTTT.